The 7 T cell receptor beta chains below come from one sample, sequenced in a study of CD8+CD57+ T cells in acquired aplastic anemia. TCR beta VDJ and CDR3 were profiled, and genomic DNA was the template. MiXCR, run by TCRdb on the reads, gives a single entry per CDR3 protein. The data hold 250,000 to 350,000 distinct CDR3 sequences, with roughly three fifths observed a single time. Sequenced material: sorted CD4+, CD8+, or CD8+CD57+ T cells (not recorded which) from PBMCs. These receptors were obtained from a human donor with severe aplastic anemia or a healthy control (not recorded which).

The V call is TRBV25-1, the J call TRBJ2-7, with 13 bases that match TRBD2. The V gene's germline CDR1 is MGHDK and CDR2 SYGVNS. V shed 3 bases, J shed 4 bases, and the junction held 3 bases outside the gene matches. The CDR3 is 15 residues long. The CDR3 loop reads CASSDSGLAGYEQYF. For the CDR3, the DNA is TGTGCCAGCAGTGATTCGGGACTAGCGGGGTACGAGCAGTACTTC.

This clonotype was seen once. This likely comes from a read error, as the CDR3 has no conserved phenylalanine or tryptophan at its end. No DNA is shown, since the ends of the CDR3 on it are uncertain; the CDR3 is the one TCRdb lists. The rearrangement uses TRBV7-2 and TRBJ2-5. The CDR3 numbers 13 amino acids, ends counted. CDR1 is SGHTA and CDR2 is FQGNSA in the germline V gene. The CDR3 here is CASSQDLQETKYL.

This clonotype was picked up many times. This chain connects TRBV30 to TRBJ2-3; 7 positions agree with TRBD1. V was pared by 1 base and J by 1 base, with 5 bases of the junction left unmatched. The CDR3 sequence is 15 residues long. CDR1 is GTSNPN, CDR2 SVGIG, per germline (reference sequence). CDR3 residues: CAWSEDRWGTDTQYF. The CDR3 nucleotides are TGTGCCTGGAGTGAGGACAGGTGGGGCACAGATACGCAGTATTTT.

Ten or more counts support this clonotype. The rearrangement joins TRBV12-3 or TRBV12-4 to TRBJ1-2; TRBD1 agrees at 7 bases. CDR3 size: 14 residues. After removal of 7 bases from V and 2 bases from J, the junction contained 7 bases not matched to a gene. The CDR3 loop is CASTDRIRNYGYTF. DNA for the CDR3: TGTGCCAGCACGGACAGGATCCGAAACTATGGCTACACCTTC.

The chain carries TRBV24-1 and TRBJ2-1; 9 positions agree with TRBD2. This CDR3 spans 15 amino acids. Per germline, CDR1 KGHDR and CDR2 SFDVKD. V gave up 3 bases and J gave up 5 bases; unmatched junction bases: 4. As DNA, the CDR3 is TGTGCCACCAGTGATCCCAGCGGGGGGCACAATGAGCAGTTCTTC. Protein product: CATSDPSGGHNEQFF.

This rearrangement joins TRBV20-1 to TRBJ1-3, with a weak D call TRBD1 (6 bases). This CDR3 is built from 14 residues. Germline lookup yields CDR1 DFQATT and CDR2 SNEGSKA (reference sequence). V was clipped by 4 bases and J by 2 bases, with 12 bases between them. The CDR3 DNA reads as TGCAGTGCTAACCTCAGGGGCCCTGGAAACACCATATATTTT. It specifies CSANLRGPGNTIYF.

This clonotype was seen ten or more times. The chain carries TRBV15 and TRBJ1-3, with D perhaps TRBD1 (6 bases). This CDR3 is 15 amino acids long. Trimming cost V 0 bases and J 4 bases, with 10 bases left between them. Germline CDR1 is LNHNV and CDR2 is YYDKDF (reference sequence). The CDR3 DNA reads TGTGCCACCAGCAGAGATAACAGGGACGGAAACACCATATATTTT. Its translation: CATSRDNRDGNTIYF.